This T cell receptor beta chain came from a study of identical twins (dated by TCRdb to the mid-2010s). Background for the entire study: The study deep-sequenced TCR alpha and beta repertoires from monozygotic twins, unrelated adults of various ages and cord blood to test whether fetal clonotypes persist. To rule out contamination, the twin experiments were replicated at different times with different library preparation protocols.

In the case of this clonotype: This receptor's antigen is unknown. Qualities for individual bases were not recorded, and no much larger clone is one base off.

The library was obtained by 5' RACE. These reads were obtained on an Illumina HiSeq 2000. A universal primer binding site was introduced by template switching, and a unique molecular identifier was present in the final cDNA, enabling accurate counting of TCR cDNA molecules. Specific primers in the conserved constant-segment region were used to synthesize first-strand cDNA for the TCR alpha and beta chains. To control for contamination, every cDNA library was double barcoded, receiving both a SMART-Mk sample barcode and Illumina barcodes. TruSeq adapter sequences, together with Illumina sample barcodes, were added in two successive PCR steps. TCR alpha and beta cDNA libraries were sequenced on the Illumina HiSeq platform with custom primers. As for how the authors treated the data: MiGEC processed the raw reads to extract unique molecular identifiers, while MiXCR was used to determine the CDR3 positions. Recombination models were inferred per individual with the repgenHMM and IGoR tools using an EM algorithm. Shared clonotypes were analyzed with the tcR package in R, and sharing was normalized by the product of cloneset sizes. Out-of-frame nonproductive sequences were analyzed to study raw recombination free of thymic and clonal selection effects. TCRdb reprocessed the public reads (quality trimming at Q25 with fastp, clone calling with MiXCR) and kept in-frame beta chains. Rows with a matching CDR3 protein are joined into one entry that keeps the most common DNA and genes. The V and J calls were determined by TCRdb, not by the authors. The sample table holds hundreds of thousands of distinct CDR3 sequences, of which over 9% were seen once. The top ten clonotypes cover 1.5% to 2% of the sample.

What the research found in general, with its limitations: Conclusions relied on cross-sectional statistical analysis, since the same donors could not be followed over many years. Excess twin sharing in beta out-of-frame sequences was weaker because fewer shared sequences lowered the signal-to-noise ratio. Abundant cord blood beta clonotypes had fewer insertions, young adult naive repertoires showed a similar but weaker trend, and memory repertoires showed no such trend. Invariant T cells such as MAIT and iNKT could partly confound zero-insertion analyses, although diverse VJ usage argued against such confounding for most clonotypes. Recombination models systematically underestimated out-of-frame TCR alpha sharing in monozygotic twins but agreed with sharing between unrelated individuals. Out-of-frame TCR alpha sequences shared between twins showed an excess of low generation-probability sequences compared with coincidental sharing between unrelated individuals.

Every donor was a healthy Caucasian. The twin cohort comprised three pairs of female monozygotic twins, all aged about 18 to 30 years. Peripheral blood mononuclear cells were the source from which RNA for the TCR libraries was isolated. The cysteine opens and the valine closes a CDR3 of 14 amino acids. CDR3 DNA is the only sequence kept; it has 42 bases, read in frame from the first base. The germline V gene (reference sequence) gives CDR1 as DFQATT and CDR2 as SNEGSKA. The same data also went into a second study, on yellow fever vaccine responses in identical twins. From that second study: The authors reported that the T cell response to vaccination in identical twins appeared partly convergent and partly personalized. In the study, vaccine-responding T cell clones were precisely tracked in identical twins.

This receptor was taken from a woman between 18 and 29 years old in good health. Specimen: PBMCs. Recombination linked TRBV20-1 to TRBJ2-7; a stretch of 10 junction bases matches TRBD2. The CDR3 loop reads CSARGLAVTYEQYV. The DNA sequence is as follows: TGCAGTGCAAGAGGACTAGCGGTTACCTACGAGCAGTACGTC.